Sequencing of this T cell receptor beta chain was carried out in a study of OX40 agonist ivuxolimab in advanced cancers. Libraries were prepared by immunoSEQ multiplex PCR; TCRdb keeps only in-frame clonotypes and omits some of them. The sample gives 40,000 to 45,000 clones, 80% of which show up once; 4% to 4.5% is in the top ten. A word on this clone: The antigen remains undetermined.

This CDR3 has 15 residues. Deletions cut 5 bases from V and 4 bases from J, with 17 bases between. Germline lookup yields CDR1 MGHDK and CDR2 SYGVNS. Regarding the study as a whole: Researchers report that CD8+ T cells had, on average, more expanded clones than CD4+.

The clonotype comes from an adult with an advanced solid tumor such as melanoma, head and neck, liver or kidney cancer. The sample was CD4+ or CD8+ T cells sorted from blood, taken in a trial of the OX40 agonist ivuxolimab. V is TRBV25-1 and J is TRBJ2-5, with D perhaps TRBD1 or TRBD2 (5 bases each). The CDR3 sequence is CASSQFGAPAETQYF. In DNA form, the CDR3 reads TGTGCCAGCAGTCAGTTCGGGGCTCCCGCAGAGACCCAGTACTTC.